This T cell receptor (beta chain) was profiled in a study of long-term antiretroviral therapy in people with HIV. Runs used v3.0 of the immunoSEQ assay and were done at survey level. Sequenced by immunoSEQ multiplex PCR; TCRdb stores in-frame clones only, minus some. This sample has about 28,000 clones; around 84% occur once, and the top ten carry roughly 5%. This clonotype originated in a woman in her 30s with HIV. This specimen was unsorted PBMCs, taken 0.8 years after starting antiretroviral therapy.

CDR3 residues: CASSLSQFSGNTIYF. The CDR3, as DNA: TGTGCCAGCAGTTTATCCCAGTTCTCTGGAAACACCATATATTTT. The V call is TRBV27, the J call TRBJ1-3; no clear D. V lost 0 bases and J lost 0, with 6 bases in between. The CDR3 covers 15 residues. Per the germline V gene, CDR1 is MNHEY and CDR2 is SMNVEV (reference sequence).